The T cell receptor beta chain described here comes from a study of cytomegalovirus exposure and HLA in healthy donors. General observations from the study: Highly shared sequence variants in one cluster were likely a sequencing artifact. Within an earlier analysis, most TCR beta V segments proved productive either about 87% or about 30% of the time. The study assumed roughly uniform donor sequencing depth for presence/absence analyses.

Primers for the PCR totalled 60 Vbeta and 13 Jbeta. Authors' analysis steps: An analysis that came later counted 70 million to 100 million unique TCR beta chains, approximately 10 million shared. Assay: immunoSEQ multiplex PCR; the TCRdb copy retains only in-frame clones and omits some. V, J and clone size are those of that table, while D and trimming were read from the DNA. This table holds tens of thousands of clones, 6.5% to 8% found once. As regards this clone: Its target is not known.

Sequencing was carried out using PBMCs. The receptor's source is a man aged 45-65 years in good health and CMV-seronegative.

The CDR3 is CASSKLSGRGGYNEQFF. The CDR3 DNA follows: TGTGCCAGCAGCAAACTTAGCGGGAGAGGGGGATACAATGAGCAGTTCTTC. The V call is TRBV11-3, the J call TRBJ2-1, with 9 bases matching TRBD2. V lost 5 bases and J lost 4; bases outside the gene matches: 12. CDR3 size: 17 residues. The V gene's germline CDR1 is SGHNT and CDR2 YENEEA.